This TCR beta chain was recorded in a study of regulatory T cells in long-lasting Graves disease. Arm-PCR of CDR3 regions with iRepertoire HTBI primers generated TCR beta libraries. TCRdb called the multiplex PCR reads again in MiXCR, with one record for every CDR3 protein. The sample includes 200,000 to 250,000 distinct CDR3 sequences, roughly a fifth seen only once; the top ten take approximately 10%. Noted time point: newly diagnosed GD, antithyroid drugs for less than 3 months. There was RNA extracted from PBMCs, and the TCR library was made from it. This clonotype was seen repeatedly, ten times or more. The sample was also reused in another study, on T cells in Graves' hyperthyroidism and ophthalmopathy. That work states: It was considered stable Graves' hyperthyroidism when ophthalmopathy did not progress within 18 months. Exclusions: uncontrolled infection, other autoimmune disease, pregnancy, lactation. Through a model of 13 V-J features, ophthalmopathy was separated from stable hyperthyroidism. The model made its ophthalmopathy prediction, and onset followed a median roughly six months later.

This sequence originates from a woman aged 25 to 39 with Graves disease. Sequencing was performed on peripheral blood mononuclear cells (PBMCs), taken at new diagnosis, from a patient treated with antithyroid drugs.

This chain's CDR3 is CASSGTGYSNQPQHF. The DNA for the CDR3 is TGTGCCAGCAGTGGCACGGGCTATAGCAATCAGCCCCAGCATTTT. This chain joins TRBV6-1 and TRBJ1-5; D not resolved. Germline CDR1 MNHNS, CDR2 SASEGT. There are 15 residues in the CDR3. V was trimmed by 4 bases and J by 0 bases, leaving 10 bases between them.